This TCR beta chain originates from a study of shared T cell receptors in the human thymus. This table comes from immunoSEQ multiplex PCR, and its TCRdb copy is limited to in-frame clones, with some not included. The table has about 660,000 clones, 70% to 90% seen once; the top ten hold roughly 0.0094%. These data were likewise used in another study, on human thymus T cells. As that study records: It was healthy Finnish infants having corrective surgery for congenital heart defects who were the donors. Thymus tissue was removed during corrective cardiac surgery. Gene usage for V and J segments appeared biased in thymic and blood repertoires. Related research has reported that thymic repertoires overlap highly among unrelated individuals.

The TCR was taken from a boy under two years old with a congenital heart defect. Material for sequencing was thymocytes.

CDR3 sequence (DNA): TGTGCCAGTTCTCGTGTGACGGGTCCCTTTGAAAAACTGTTTTTT. Translating gives CASSRVTGPFEKLFF. The chain combines TRBV19 with TRBJ1-4; D gene uncertain. CDR1 and CDR2 (germline): LNHDA, SQIVND (reference sequence). CDR3 length: 15 residues. Trimming took 8 bases from V and 7 from J, leaving 20 bases between them.